Listed below are T cell receptor beta chains from one sample, sequenced in a study of T-cell memory formation after mild COVID-19. MiXCR was run by TCRdb on the 5' RACE reads, yielding one entry per CDR3 protein. Among some 600,000 distinct CDR3 sequences listed, 17% were seen once. Sequences were obtained from PBMCs or a T cell subset sorted from them (not recorded which). These receptors all stem from an adult woman who had mild COVID-19 (a few samples of this study predate the infection). Cell type and time point are not known. The CDR3 runs from the conserved cysteine through the conserved F or W. A D gene is named only where the DNA matches it firmly. The size entry is marked missing in some rows and otherwise reads once, few, many or a size class.

abundance	v_gene	d_gene	j_gene	CDR3aa	CDR3nt
-	TRBV12-3/TRBV12-4	-	TRBJ1-1	CASSLKGITEAFF	TGTGCCAGCAGTTTAAAAGGAATCACTGAAGCTTTCTTT
many	TRBV29-1	-	TRBJ1-2	CSARRTAGYGYTF	TGCAGCGCCCGAAGGACGGCGGGCTATGGCTACACCTTC
few	TRBV20-1	-	TRBJ1-5	CSAAPPGHHNQPQHF	TGCAGTGCCGCACCCCCGGGACACCACAATCAGCCCCAGCATTTT
few	TRBV2	-	TRBJ2-7	CASSAGWFNEQYF	TGTGCCAGCAGTGCTGGATGGTTCAACGAGCAGTACTTC
-	TRBV20-1	TRBD1	TRBJ2-7	CSARGEIGQGRGSWSYEQYF	TGCAGTGCTAGAGGGGAGATAGGACAGGGGAGGGGTAGTTGGTCCTACGAGCAGTACTTC
few	TRBV6-6	-	TRBJ2-6	CASTLPVSGANVLTF	TGTGCCAGCACCCTCCCGGTCTCTGGGGCCAACGTCCTGACTTTC
-	TRBV5-1	TRBD2	TRBJ2-1	CASSFSGRAGNEQFF	TGCGCCAGCAGCTTCAGCGGGAGGGCCGGGAATGAGCAGTTCTTC
-	TRBV3-1	-	TRBJ1-2	CASSLRQVGRSYTF	TGTGCCAGCAGCCTTCGACAGGTGGGCAGGAGCTACACCTTC
few	TRBV7-9	-	TRBJ2-1	CASSLKDDDEQFF	TGTGCCAGCAGCTTAAAGGATGACGATGAGCAGTTCTTC
few	TRBV5-1	TRBD1	TRBJ2-2	CASSLSQDRGSNTGELFF	TGCGCCAGCAGCTTGTCTCAGGACAGGGGGTCGAACACCGGGGAGCTGTTTTTT
-	TRBV7-9	TRBD2	TRBJ2-3	CASSLGRGIRERGGPDTQYF	TGTGCCAGCAGCTTAGGAAGAGGAATACGAGAGCGGGGCGGGCCCGATACGCAGTATTTT
few	TRBV27	-	TRBJ2-1	CASIFSASSYNEQFF	TGTGCCAGCATTTTTAGCGCGAGCTCCTACAATGAGCAGTTCTTC
few	TRBV18	-	TRBJ1-2	CASSPRATEGYTF	TGTGCCAGCTCACCGAGAGCGACGGAGGGCTACACCTTC
few	TRBV20-1	-	TRBJ2-1	CSASRQPNGEQFF	TGCAGTGCTAGTAGACAACCAAACGGGGAGCAGTTCTTC
many	TRBV20-1	TRBD1	TRBJ2-1	CSANRGWEQFF	TGCAGTGCTAACAGGGGATGGGAGCAGTTCTTC
once	TRBV7-2	-	TRBJ1-2	CASSSESGPYGYTF	TGTGCCAGCAGCTCAGAATCAGGGCCCTATGGCTACACCTTC
-	TRBV24-1	-	TRBJ2-1	CATSDQVREQFF	TGTGCCACCAGTGATCAAGTACGGGAGCAGTTCTTC